This TCR beta chain was identified during a study of blood T cell repertoires in COVID-19. Across the study: PBMCs, B-cell-depleted T cells, or T cells were the source of the cDNA or gDNA that made up the material.

The CDR3 is made up of 15 amino acids. V gave up 4 bases and J gave up 6 bases, with 16 bases separating them. Per the germline V gene, CDR1 is SGHAT and CDR2 is FQNNGV. Participants spanned ages 18 to 89 years and resided in some 22 US areas. Method: immunoSEQ multiplex PCR; TCRdb's copy keeps in-frame clones and lacks some. The sample has some 190,000 clones, 86% seen once. V is TRBV11-2 and J is TRBJ2-1; D is possibly TRBD1 (5 bases). Sequencing used PBMCs or T cells enriched from blood (not recorded which). The TCR was taken from a man aged 40-55 years with acute COVID-19. Here the CDR3 reads CASSSIVGAANEQFF. DNA for the CDR3: TGTGCCAGCAGCTCTATTGTAGGGGCGGCCAATGAGCAGTTCTTC.